A selection of T cell receptor beta chains follows, all from one sample in a study of shared clonotypes between healthy human individuals. Sequencing used immunoSEQ multiplex PCR; TCRdb keeps in-frame clones, though not all of them. The table lists about 2.4 million clones, over 85% of them singletons, with roughly 0.14% in the top ten. Material for sequencing was naive CD4+ T cells sorted from blood. The receptors derive from a man aged 18 to 30 in good health. Each CDR3 is given with its conserved first and last residue. A D gene is named only where the DNA matches it firmly. For some rows the clone size is stated as once, few or many, or as a class when expanded; others skip it.

d_call	clone_size	j_call	v_call	cdr3_nt	cdr3_aa
NA	NA	TRBJ2-5	TRBV18	TGTGCCAGCTCACCTATGATCCCAGGGTTGGGCGGATTCCAAGAGACCCAGTACTTC	CASSPMIPGLGGFQETQYF
TRBD1	NA	TRBJ1-6	TRBV10-3	TGTGCCATCAGTGAAGGGACAGGTAATTCACCCCTCCACTTT	CAISEGTGNSPLHF
NA	NA	TRBJ2-7	TRBV5-6	TGTGCCAGCACCCGGGGTAACTACGAGCAGTACTTC	CASTRGNYEQYF
NA	NA	TRBJ2-7	TRBV2	TGTGCCAGCAGCGATGACACCCCCTTGTACTTC	CASSDDTPLYF
TRBD2	NA	TRBJ2-3	TRBV2	TGTGCCAGCAGGGGCGGGGGGGTAGATACGCAGTATTTT	CASRGGGVDTQYF
TRBD2	NA	TRBJ2-5	TRBV7-2	TGTGCCAGCAGCCAAAGGCCTAGCGGGAGAGAGACCCAGTACTTC	CASSQRPSGRETQYF
TRBD1	once	TRBJ1-6	TRBV19	TGTGCCAGTAGTATTTTGGGACAGGGGGCTTCACCCCTCCACTTT	CASSILGQGASPLHF
NA	NA	TRBJ2-7	TRBV18	TGTGCCAGCTCACCATCAAGCATAGGTCTTGGCGAGCAGTACTTC	CASSPSSIGLGEQYF
NA	once	TRBJ1-1	TRBV5-6	TGTGCCAGCAGCGTAAGGACAGTTTTGAACACTGAAGCTTTCTTT	CASSVRTVLNTEAFF
NA	NA	TRBJ2-3	TRBV30	TGTGCCTGGAGTGTCTGGAGGACTAAGCCTCCTAGCACAGATACGCAGTATTTT	CAWSVWRTKPPSTDTQYF
TRBD1	NA	TRBJ2-5	TRBV28	TGTGCCAGCAAGGGACAGGGAAAGGGGCAAGAGACCCAGTACTTC	CASKGQGKGQETQYF
TRBD2	NA	TRBJ2-5	TRBV5-1	TGCGCCAGCAGCTTCGCTAGCGGGGCGCAAGAGACCCAGTACTTC	CASSFASGAQETQYF
TRBD2	NA	TRBJ2-2	TRBV19	TGTGCCAGTTCCTATATAGCGGGAGGGCCCAGCGGGGAGCTGTTTTTT	CASSYIAGGPSGELFF
NA	NA	TRBJ1-2	TRBV29-1	TGCAGCGTGTACAGTGCTAACTATGGCTACACCTTC	CSVYSANYGYTF
TRBD1	NA	TRBJ2-7	TRBV19	TGTGCCAGTAGCGACAGGGGTTTCCCCTACGAGCAGTACTTC	CASSDRGFPYEQYF
TRBD2	NA	TRBJ2-3	TRBV13	TGTGCCAGCAGCCTGGGGGGGACTAGCGGGATTTTGCAGTATTTT	CASSLGGTSGILQYF
TRBD1	NA	TRBJ2-3	TRBV5-1	TGCGCCAGCACGCGACAGGGATTGATGACAGATACGCAGTATTTT	CASTRQGLMTDTQYF
NA	NA	TRBJ1-3	TRBV27	TGTGCCACACGTCCGGGGGCATTTGGAAACACCATATATTTT	CATRPGAFGNTIYF
NA	NA	TRBJ2-5	TRBV7-9	TGTGCCAGCAGCTTAGCGGGGTCCCAAGAGACCCAGTACTTC	CASSLAGSQETQYF
NA	NA	TRBJ1-1	TRBV6-5	TGTGCCAGCAGTTACTCCTCAGGGAAGATGGGCACTGAAGCTTTCTTT	CASSYSSGKMGTEAFF
NA	NA	TRBJ2-1	TRBV11-2	TGTGCCAGCACCAAAGTTAGGGGTTCCTACAATGAGCAGTTCTTC	CASTKVRGSYNEQFF
TRBD2	NA	TRBJ2-3	TRBV7-2	TGTGCCAGCAGCTTAGTAAGCAGCGGGAGACGAAATACGCAGTATTTT	CASSLVSSGRRNTQYF
NA	NA	TRBJ1-1	TRBV30	TGTGCCTGGAGTGTACGGCTAGGTCCAGGTGGGGACACTGAAGCTTTCTTT	CAWSVRLGPGGDTEAFF
NA	NA	TRBJ1-5	TRBV30	TGTGCCTGGAGTGTACTTGGAGCCCAAGGGCCCCAGCATTTT	CAWSVLGAQGPQHF
TRBD1	NA	TRBJ2-1	TRBV6-5	TGTGCCAGTAAATGGGGACAGGGTTTATACAATGAGCAGTTCTTC	CASKWGQGLYNEQFF
NA	NA	TRBJ2-2	TRBV6-5	TGTGCCAGCAGTTACTCGAGAACCGGGGAGCTGTTTTTT	CASSYSRTGELFF
NA	NA	TRBJ1-1	TRBV28	TGTGCCAGCAGTTTAGGCACAGGGAACACTGAAGCTTTCTTT	CASSLGTGNTEAFF
TRBD1	NA	TRBJ1-2	TRBV4-1	TGCGCCAGCAGTCTGAGACAGGGAAACTATGGCTACACCTTC	CASSLRQGNYGYTF
NA	NA	TRBJ1-1	TRBV5-1	TGCGCCAGCAGCTTGGATGTCCTGGGTATGACTTTCTTT	CASSLDVLGMTFF
NA	NA	TRBJ1-2	TRBV27	TGTGCCAGCAGTTCGGGCACCCCTAACTATGGCTACACCTTC	CASSSGTPNYGYTF
TRBD1	NA	TRBJ1-2	TRBV7-2	TGTGCCAGCAGCCTCCTACAGGGGACACTTAACTATGGCTACACCTTC	CASSLLQGTLNYGYTF
NA	NA	TRBJ2-2	TRBV2	TGTGCCAGCAGCCGCCGGGACACGAACACCGGGGAGCTGTTTTTT	CASSRRDTNTGELFF
NA	NA	TRBJ2-1	TRBV7-9	TGTGCCAGCAGCTTTGGACGGGGTTTAATCAATGAGCAGTTCTTC	CASSFGRGLINEQFF
TRBD1	NA	TRBJ2-2	TRBV6-5	TGTGCCAGCAGTTCCTCCGAGACAGGGACCGGGGAGCTGTTTTTT	CASSSSETGTGELFF
TRBD1	NA	TRBJ1-1	TRBV18	TGTGCCAGCTCACCAGTCCAGGGGGCATACACTGAAGCTTTCTTT	CASSPVQGAYTEAFF
TRBD1	NA	TRBJ2-3	TRBV10-2	TGCGCCAGCAGTACGGGACAGTTATCTAGCACAGATACGCAGTATTTT	CASSTGQLSSTDTQYF
TRBD2	NA	TRBJ2-1	TRBV15	TGTGCCACCAGCAGAGATCTTGACCTTTTCAGTAGCGCGGGAGTGACCAGGTCCTACAATGAGCAGTTCTTC	CATSRDLDLFSSAGVTRSYNEQFF
NA	NA	TRBJ2-6	TRBV2	TGTGCCAGCAGTGTTTGGGGTTCTGGGGCCAACGTCCTGACTTTC	CASSVWGSGANVLTF
TRBD1	NA	TRBJ1-2	TRBV19	TGTGCCAGTAACCCACAGGGGGCGTTCCACTATGGCTACACCTTC	CASNPQGAFHYGYTF
TRBD1	NA	TRBJ2-7	TRBV6-5	TGTGCCAGCAGCCCGGGACAGGGGTTTTACGAGCAGTACTTC	CASSPGQGFYEQYF
NA	NA	TRBJ1-2	TRBV5-6	TGTGCCAGCAGCTTGGCAACGGGGGAGAACTATGGCTACACCTTC	CASSLATGENYGYTF
NA	NA	TRBJ1-3	TRBV1	TGCACCAGCAGCCAGTCGGGTCTGGGAAACACCATATATTTT	CTSSQSGLGNTIYF
TRBD1	NA	TRBJ2-7	TRBV2	TGTGCCAGCGGGTGGACAGGGGGTTTCGGCGAGCAGTACTTC	CASGWTGGFGEQYF
NA	NA	TRBJ2-1	TRBV18	TGTGCCAGCTCACCACCGGATCCTGGCGTTGATGAGCAGTTCTTC	CASSPPDPGVDEQFF
NA	NA	TRBJ2-7	TRBV30	TGTGCCTGGAGTGCCCGCGGCGTGGGGGCCTACGAGCAGTACTTC	CAWSARGVGAYEQYF
NA	NA	TRBJ2-3	TRBV7-2	TGTGCCAGCAGCTTAGCTCCCACAGCCACAGATACGCAGTATTTT	CASSLAPTATDTQYF
TRBD1	NA	TRBJ1-2	TRBV28	TGTGCCAGCAGTTTTCTGACAGGGTCCTATGGCTACACCTTC	CASSFLTGSYGYTF